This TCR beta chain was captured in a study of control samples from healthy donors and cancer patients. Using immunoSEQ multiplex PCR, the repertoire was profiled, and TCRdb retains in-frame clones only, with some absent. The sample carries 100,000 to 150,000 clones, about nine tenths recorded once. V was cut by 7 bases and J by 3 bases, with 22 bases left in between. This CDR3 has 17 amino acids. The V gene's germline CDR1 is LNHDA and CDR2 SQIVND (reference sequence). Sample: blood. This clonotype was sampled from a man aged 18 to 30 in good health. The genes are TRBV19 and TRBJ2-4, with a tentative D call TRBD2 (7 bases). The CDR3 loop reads CASTSRRGGVGKNIQYF. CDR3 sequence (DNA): TGTGCCAGTACCTCCCGCCGAGGGGGGGTTGGCAAAAACATTCAGTACTTC.